Reported below is one T cell receptor beta chain. An end of the junction differs from the germline gene, which may be a read error. This record belongs to a study of technical replicates of blood from a handful of donors. Assay used: immunoSEQ multiplex PCR; TCRdb lists only in-frame clones, some missing. This sample has 65,000 to 75,000 clones, with roughly 86% found just once. The CDR3 sequence is 10 residues long. CDR1 and CDR2 (germline): SQVTM, ANQGSEA. Sample: PBMCs. This sequence joins TRBV29-1 and TRBJ2-5; a possible D gene is TRBD1 (6 bases). The TCR comes from a human donor in good health. Some clones in this sample may be carry-over from other donors' samples. CDR3 sequence (DNA): TGCAGCGTTGACGGGGCAGGGGAACACTTC. It specifies CSVDGAGEHF.